Presented here are 17 T cell receptor beta chains from one specimen sequenced in a study of CD8+ T cells in alopecia areata. cDNA reverse transcribed from extracted RNA served as the sequencing template. Generated by immunoSEQ multiplex PCR, the TCRdb table keeps only in-frame clones and is missing some. In the table there are 95,000 to 100,000 clones, 60% to 75% of which are singletons. Treatment reported: oral pan-JAK inhibitor, 5-10 mg twice daily. The source was CD8+ T cells sorted from blood, collected at week 4, from a patient treated with tofacitinib. The receptors derive from a human donor with alopecia areata.

This clone came up a few times. The CDR3 reads CASQALYNPFYGYTF. The CDR3 DNA reads as TGTGCCTCCCAGGCGCTGTACAACCCTTTCTATGGCTACACCTTC. The chain links TRBV6-1 to TRBJ1-2, with unresolved D. The CDR3 length is 15 residues. Trimming took off 11 bases at V and 4 bases at J, with 23 bases between the two ends. The germline V gene has CDR1 MNHNS and CDR2 SASEGT.

This clone was detected only a few times. This chain connects TRBV4-2 to TRBJ2-1, with D maybe TRBD1 (6 bases). V was trimmed by 1 base and J by 7 bases, leaving 11 bases between them. The CDR3 length is 14 residues. CDR1 is LGHNA, CDR2 YNFKEQ, per germline. The CDR3 is CASSQGGPGNEQFF. The DNA of the CDR3 is TGTGCCAGCAGCCAAGGGGGGCCGGGGAATGAGCAGTTCTTC.

V usage is TRBV15 and J usage is TRBJ1-2; TRBD1 agrees at 7 bases. Germline V lookup: CDR1 LNHNV, CDR2 YYDKDF (reference sequence). The CDR3 contains 15 residues. V shed 2 bases and J 4 bases; nucleotides not matched to a gene: 7. CDR3 DNA sequence: TGTGCCACCAGCAGAACAGGGGAGAGGGGCTATGGCTACACCTTC. Its protein product is CATSRTGERGYGYTF.

The V call is TRBV19, the J call TRBJ1-2; D remains ambiguous. V was pared by 3 bases and J by 5 bases, with 13 bases between. Germline V lookup: CDR1 LNHDA, CDR2 SQIVND (reference sequence). This CDR3 spans 14 amino acids. CDR3 nucleotide sequence: TGTGCCAGTAGTATTTCGGCGCCCGTGTATGGCTACACCTTC. Its protein is CASSISAPVYGYTF.

The chain carries TRBV15 and TRBJ2-5, with 8 bases fitting TRBD1. V shed 0 bases and J 5 bases; nucleotides not matched to a gene: 5. The CDR3 runs to 15 residues. CDR1 and CDR2 from the germline V gene are LNHNV and YYDKDF (reference sequence). The CDR3 coding sequence is TGTGCCACCAGCAGAGACGGGACAGGATGGGAGACCCAGTACTTC. Translated: CATSRDGTGWETQYF.

The chain recombines TRBV9 with TRBJ2-3; 8 bases are shared with TRBD2. Looked up from germline, CDR1 is SGDLS and CDR2 is YYNGEE. V lost 3 bases, J lost 5 bases, and 11 bases stayed unmatched. The CDR3 has 16 amino acids. DNA of the CDR3: TGTGCCAGCAGCGCCAGCTATAGCGGGGCGGGAGATACGCAGTATTTT. Encoded protein: CASSASYSGAGDTQYF.

There are a few counts of this clone. The V call is TRBV30, the J call TRBJ2-7, with 13 bases identical to TRBD2. Germline-derived CDR1 and CDR2 are GTSNPN and SVGIG (reference sequence). CDR3 length: 16 residues. V lost 3 bases, J lost 9 bases, and 14 bases stayed unmatched. The CDR3 loop is CAWRDIGTSGNLRQYF. The CDR3 DNA sequence: TGTGCCTGGAGGGATATTGGGACTAGCGGGAACTTGAGGCAGTACTTC. The full variable domain, its missing parts supplied by reference TRBV30 and TRBJ2-7, is SQTIHQWPATLVQPVGSPLSLECTVEGTSNPNLYWYRQAAGRGLQLLFYSVGIGQISSEVPQNLSASRPQDRQFILSSKKLLLSDSGFYLCAWRDIGTSGNLRQYFGPGTRLTVT.

This rearrangement joins TRBV7-9 to TRBJ2-7; no clear D gene. The CDR3 has 11 amino acids. CDR1 is SEHNR, CDR2 FQNEAQ, per germline (reference sequence). V was shortened by 4 bases and J by 4 bases, with 5 bases between the two germline ends. In nucleotides, the CDR3 is TGTGCCAGCAGCTCAGAGTACGAGCAGTACTTC. Translating it yields CASSSEYEQYF. Full variable domain (rest looked up from reference TRBV7-9 and TRBJ2-7): DTGVSQNPRHKITKRGQNVTFRCDPISEHNRLYWYRQTLGQGPEFLTYFQNEAQLEKSRLLSDRFSAERPKGSFSTLEIQRTEQGDSAMYLCASSSEYEQYFGPGTRLTVT.

This clone was seen ten or more times. Since a much larger clone is just one base distant, this may be a read error. V gene TRBV7-2 combines with J gene TRBJ2-7; weak D call: TRBD2 (7 bases). CDR3 size: 15 residues. V shed 1 base and J shed 5 bases, with 15 bases lying between them. CDR1 and CDR2 (germline): SGHTA, FQGNSA. The CDR3 region is CASSLGGGPGDEQYF. In nucleotides, the CDR3 is TGTGCCAGCAGCTTAGGGGGGGGGCCCGGGGACGAGCAGTACTTC.

The V and J genes are TRBV7-3 and TRBJ2-2, with D maybe TRBD1 (5 bases). V lost 5 bases to trimming and J lost 0 bases, with 13 bases between them. This CDR3 region has 16 residues. Germline CDR1 reads SGHTA; CDR2 reads FQGTGA. CDR3 nucleotides: TGTGCCAGCAGCCCGCCTGACAGAGCGAACACCGGGGAGCTGTTTTTT. This translates into CASSPPDRANTGELFF.

This clone was recorded a few times. This chain joins TRBV29-1 and TRBJ2-5; perhaps D is TRBD1 or TRBD2 (5 bases each). The CDR3 covers 13 residues. V was trimmed by 3 bases and J by 5 bases, leaving 13 bases between them. Germline CDR1 is SQVTM and CDR2 is ANQGSEA. DNA of the CDR3: TGCAGCGTTGATGAGGGGTTTGGGGAGACCCAGTACTTC. Protein product: CSVDEGFGETQYF.

V gene TRBV7-9 combines with J gene TRBJ1-2; the D is unclear. V lost 4 bases and J lost 8, with 17 bases in between. The CDR3 is 14 amino acids. Germline CDR1 reads SEHNR; CDR2 reads FQNEAQ (reference sequence). The CDR3 loop is CASSSKTLGPGYTF. For the CDR3, the DNA is TGTGCCAGCAGCTCCAAGACCCTCGGTCCGGGCTACACCTTC.

The table lists this clone with a few counts. The V call is TRBV11-2, the J call TRBJ2-3; unclear D gene. Germline CDR1 is SGHAT and CDR2 is FQNNGV. CDR3 length: 15 residues. V shed 1 base and J shed 0 bases, with 8 bases lying between them. The CDR3 region is CASSLGATSTDTQYF. CDR3 DNA sequence: TGTGCCAGCAGCTTAGGGGCAACTAGCACAGATACGCAGTATTTT.

This chain uses TRBV7-2 with TRBJ2-3; 8 bases fit TRBD2. This CDR3 comprises 15 residues. J lost 4 bases, V lost 0 bases, and 3 bases had no gene match. Germline CDR1 SGHTA, CDR2 FQGNSA. The CDR3 DNA sequence: TGTGCCAGCAGCTTAGCGTCTAGCGGGTCAGATACGCAGTATTTT. Amino acids: CASSLASSGSDTQYF.

The V and J genes are TRBV5-6 and TRBJ2-5; D gene ambiguous. This CDR3 has 14 residues. The V gene's germline CDR1 is SGHDT and CDR2 YYEEEE. V lost 1 base, J lost 3 bases, and 10 bases lay in between. CDR3 sequence reads: CASSLWQLEETQYF. CDR3 bases: TGTGCCAGCAGCTTGTGGCAGCTTGAAGAGACCCAGTACTTC.

The chain carries TRBV13 and TRBJ1-2, with D unclear. In germline, CDR1 is PRHDT, CDR2 FYEKMQ (reference sequence). V was pared by 5 bases and J by 3 bases, with 22 bases between. This CDR3 has 17 amino acids. CDR3: CASSPSSLETGDYGYTF. The CDR3 DNA follows: TGTGCCAGCAGCCCATCCTCCCTTGAAACCGGGGACTATGGCTACACCTTC.

This clone turned up a few times. The J gene is TRBJ2-1, the V gene TRBV5-6, with 9 bases fitting TRBD1. The junction had 5 bases not matched to a gene; V was cut back by 0 bases and J by 4 bases. The CDR3 is 16 residues long. Germline V gene data show CDR1 as SGHDT and CDR2 as YYEEEE. The CDR3: CASSLVSGTGYNEQFF. The DNA of the CDR3 is TGTGCCAGCAGCTTGGTGTCCGGGACAGGGTACAATGAGCAGTTCTTC.